The 23 T cell receptor beta chains presented below share a single source sample, sequenced in a study of T-cell memory formation after mild COVID-19. MiXCR, run by TCRdb on the 5' RACE reads, gives a single entry per CDR3 protein. The sample holds roughly 480,000 distinct CDR3 sequences; roughly 25% are singletons and the top ten take around 12%. The sequencing sample was made of PBMCs or a T cell subset sorted from them (not recorded which). Receptors originate from an adult woman who had mild COVID-19 (a few samples of this study predate the infection). Cell type and time point are not known.

CDR3 in DNA: TGTGCCAGCAGTTACGGGAGAGACGGAAACACCATATATTTT. Translating it yields CASSYGRDGNTIYF. This sequence joins TRBV6-5 and TRBJ1-3; D not certain. This CDR3 is 14 amino acids long. V lost 2 bases and J 4 bases, leaving 9 bases between the germline ends. Germline CDR1 and CDR2: MNHEY and SVGAGI.

In this sample, this clonotype turned up a few times. The chain employs TRBV7-2 and TRBJ2-3, with a tentative D call TRBD2 (6 bases). The V end was cut by 2 bases, the J end by 0 bases, with 15 bases between. The CDR3 sequence is 17 residues long. CDR1 and CDR2 from the germline V gene are SGHTA and FQGNSA. The DNA for the CDR3 is TGTGCCAGCAGCTTATTAGGGTTGGGGGGAAGCACAGATACGCAGTATTTT. Translated: CASSLLGLGGSTDTQYF.

This chain connects TRBV5-1 to TRBJ2-3, with D unclear. This CDR3 contains 15 residues. Germline V gives CDR1 SGHRS, CDR2 YFSETQ. V lost 4 bases and J lost 0, with 12 bases in between. The CDR3, as DNA: TGCGCCAGCAGCCCCCACTCGGATAGCACAGATACGCAGTATTTT. It encodes CASSPHSDSTDTQYF.

The chain joins TRBV7-3 to TRBJ2-1; 11 nucleotides agree with TRBD2. Germline V lookup: CDR1 SGHTA, CDR2 FQGTGA. With V trimmed by 1 base and J by 8 bases, 4 bases remained unmatched. The CDR3 extends over 15 amino acids. This chain's CDR3 is CASSLNSGGAYEQFF. CDR3 nucleotide sequence: TGTGCCAGCAGCTTAAATAGCGGGGGGGCGTATGAGCAGTTCTTC.

V and J are TRBV9 and TRBJ1-3, with 10 bases aligning to TRBD1. After removal of 4 bases from V and 1 base from J, the junction contained 5 bases not matched to a gene. The CDR3 loop spans 16 amino acids. The V gene's germline CDR1 is SGDLS and CDR2 YYNGEE. DNA for the CDR3: TGTGCCAGCAGCTTCGGGACAGGGGAATCTGGAAACACCATATATTTT. It translates to CASSFGTGESGNTIYF.

This clonotype was recorded at least ten times. The gene calls are TRBV18 and TRBJ2-1, with TRBD2 matching 12 bases. The V segment lost 4 bases and the J segment 3 bases; nucleotides outside the gene matches: 16. Germline V gene data show CDR1 as KGHSH and CDR2 as LQKENI. The CDR3 spans 20 residues. CDR3 nucleotide sequence: TGTGCCAGCTCACTAGCGGTACTAGCGGGAGGCCCCCTGCACTACAATGAGCAGTTCTTC. Protein product: CASSLAVLAGGPLHYNEQFF.

This chain uses TRBV5-1 with TRBJ2-7; 12 bases match TRBD1. J gave up 7 bases and V 4 bases, and 6 bases lay outside the gene matches. The CDR3 has 14 residues. Germline values: CDR1 SGHRS, CDR2 YFSETQ. CDR3 bases: TGCGCCAGCAGCATGGGACAGGGGGCGAAGGAGCAGTACTTC. Translated: CASSMGQGAKEQYF.

This clonotype has just a few counts. The V call is TRBV9, the J call TRBJ2-7; TRBD1 might be the D (6 bases). V was cut by 0 bases and J by 2 bases, with 15 bases left in between. Germline CDR1 SGDLS, CDR2 YYNGEE. The CDR3 is 16 residues long. The CDR3: CASSVEGDTFPYEQYF. CDR3 bases: TGTGCCAGCAGCGTAGAGGGGGACACGTTTCCCTACGAGCAGTACTTC.

Only a few counts were recorded for this clonotype. The gene calls are TRBV4-1 and TRBJ1-1, with 9 positions matching TRBD1. J was trimmed by 2 bases and V by 1 base; bases with no gene match: 2. Germline-derived CDR1 and CDR2 are MGHRA and YSYEKL. The CDR3 loop spans 15 amino acids. The CDR3 loop is CASSQGQGGNTEAFF. As DNA, the CDR3 is TGCGCCAGCAGCCAAGGACAGGGGGGAAACACTGAAGCTTTCTTT.

The genes are TRBV20-1 and TRBJ1-4, with D hard to call. The CDR3 length is 11 residues. Germline-derived CDR1 and CDR2 are DFQATT and SNEGSKA (reference sequence). V dropped 5 bases and J dropped 10 bases, with 11 bases sitting between them. The CDR3 DNA is TGCAGTGCTCCATGGGTGGGAAAACTGTTTTTT. It encodes CSAPWVGKLFF.

Ten or more counts support this clonotype. The CDR3 DNA follows: TGTGCCAGCAGCTTCGGGGGTGCACAGACCCAGTACTTC. Translation: CASSFGGAQTQYF. The V and J genes are TRBV7-2 and TRBJ2-5, with D possibly TRBD2 on 6 matching bases. This CDR3 spans 13 amino acids. Germline CDR1 SGHTA, CDR2 FQGNSA. V gave up 3 bases and J gave up 6 bases, with 11 bases separating them.

This clonotype has only a few counts. The V call is TRBV20-1, the J call TRBJ2-7; 8 nucleotides agree with TRBD1. Germline CDR1 reads DFQATT; CDR2 reads SNEGSKA (reference sequence). The trim removed 4 bases at V and 3 bases at J, leaving 8 bases unmatched. There are 14 residues in the CDR3. CDR3 in amino acids: CSAKDRVSDYEQYF. DNA of the CDR3: TGCAGTGCTAAGGACAGGGTGTCAGACTACGAGCAGTACTTC.

This chain connects TRBV5-1 to TRBJ2-7; 9 bases line up with TRBD2. Germline assignment: CDR1 SGHRS and CDR2 YFSETQ. The CDR3 has 17 amino acids. The V segment lost 2 bases and the J segment 6 bases; nucleotides outside the gene matches: 15. The CDR3 reads CASSLRSAASGISEQYF. The CDR3 bases are TGCGCCAGCAGCTTACGGTCCGCGGCTAGCGGGATCTCCGAGCAGTACTTC.

The gene calls are TRBV5-1 and TRBJ1-2; no clear D gene. From germline, CDR1 is SGHRS and CDR2 YFSETQ. This CDR3 region has 13 residues. Deletions cut 0 bases from V and 12 bases from J, with 15 bases between. The CDR3: CASSLEAEGRDTF. CDR3 bases: TGCGCCAGCAGCTTGGAGGCGGAGGGAAGGGACACCTTC.

As DNA, the CDR3 is TGTGCCAGCAGCTTCCCCGCGGGACCAAATGAGCAGTTCTTC. It yields the protein CASSFPAGPNEQFF. The chain is built from TRBV7-9 and TRBJ2-1; TRBD2 is a possible D gene (6 bases). The CDR3 runs to 14 residues. Per the germline V gene, CDR1 is SEHNR and CDR2 is FQNEAQ (reference sequence). Trimming pared 3 bases from V and 7 bases from J, leaving 13 bases between.

This clonotype was observed a handful of times. This chain joins TRBV7-2 and TRBJ2-3, with 7 positions matching TRBD2. The CDR3 is 14 residues long. The germline gives CDR1 SGHTA, CDR2 FQGNSA. J gave up 2 bases and V 7 bases, and 6 bases lay outside the gene matches. CDR3 in DNA: TGTGCCAGCATCCCTAGCGGCTACACAGATACGCAGTATTTT. Residues: CASIPSGYTDTQYF.

This chain links TRBV15 with TRBJ2-1, with TRBD2 identical over 7 bases. Germline-derived CDR1 and CDR2 are LNHNV and YYDKDF (reference sequence). The CDR3 spans 14 residues. Trimming cost V 6 bases and J 0 bases; bases outside gene matches: 2. The CDR3 here is CATRASGSYNEQFF. The CDR3 region has the DNA TGTGCCACCAGGGCTAGCGGCTCCTACAATGAGCAGTTCTTC.

The rearrangement links TRBV7-9 to TRBJ1-1; D gene ambiguous. This CDR3 has 12 amino acids. Germline CDR1 reads SEHNR; CDR2 reads FQNEAQ (reference sequence). Trimming cost V 4 bases and J 9 bases, with 12 bases left between them. In nucleotides, the CDR3 is TGTGCCAGCAGCTCGGACCGGCGAAAAGCTTTCTTT. Residues: CASSSDRRKAFF.

DNA of the CDR3: TGTGCCAGCAGCAGGGGACAGGGGTTAGGGGGTAGCAATCAGCCCCAGCATTTT. Its protein product is CASSRGQGLGGSNQPQHF. This sequence joins TRBV7-9 and TRBJ1-5; TRBD1 matches 10 bases. The CDR3 covers 18 residues. Germline trimming cut 5 bases from V and 0 bases from J; bases unmatched to any gene: 10. Germline-derived CDR1 and CDR2 are SEHNR and FQNEAQ (reference sequence).

The V and J genes are TRBV24-1 and TRBJ1-1; 8 positions match TRBD1. The CDR3 consists of 14 residues. CDR1 KGHDR and CDR2 SFDVKD come from the germline V gene. Losses at the gene ends were 6 bases for V and 1 base for J; bases not matched to a gene: 3. The CDR3 region has the DNA TGTGCCACCAGTCCGACAGGGGAGAACACTGAAGCTTTCTTT. It specifies CATSPTGENTEAFF.

The table lists this clonotype with a few counts. The V gene is TRBV18, the J gene TRBJ1-1; D call uncertain. V was pared by 3 bases and J by 2 bases, with 10 bases between. CDR1 KGHSH and CDR2 LQKENI come from the germline V gene. CDR3 length: 14 amino acids. CDR3 protein: CASSPSRGNTEAFF. As DNA, the CDR3 is TGTGCCAGCTCACCCAGTAGAGGAAACACTGAAGCTTTCTTT.

The CDR3 here is CASSSAGTGSYNEQFF. DNA for the CDR3: TGTGCCAGCTCATCTGCCGGGACAGGGAGCTACAATGAGCAGTTCTTC. This rearrangement joins TRBV18 to TRBJ2-1; the match to TRBD1 covers 9 bases. Germline trimming cut 5 bases from V and 3 bases from J; bases unmatched to any gene: 8. The germline CDR1 and CDR2 sequences are KGHSH and LQKENI. This CDR3 contains 16 residues.

This clonotype was recorded a few times. The chain combines TRBV5-1 with TRBJ1-6; 7 bases line up with TRBD1. Germline lookup yields CDR1 SGHRS and CDR2 YFSETQ. This CDR3 is built from 13 residues. Trimming removed 7 bases from V and 5 bases from J; junction bases left unmatched: 3. The CDR3, as DNA: TGCGCCAGCTGTACAGGGGATAATTCACCCCTCCACTTT. Protein sequence: CASCTGDNSPLHF.